This T cell receptor (beta chain) originates from a study of lymphopenia after photon versus proton radiotherapy. Per germline, CDR1 MGHRA and CDR2 YSYEKL. This CDR3 spans 16 amino acids. V was pared by 1 base and J by 5 bases, with 10 bases of the junction left unmatched. Study-wide results and caveats: Relative stability marked proton patients; photon patients lost diversity and naive cells. After lymphocyte nadir, photon-treated repertoires showed oligoclonal expansion, especially CD8+ Temra. Only patients who died were analyzed for survival; proton advantage is unproven.

TCRdb's copy holds only in-frame clones and misses some; the assay was immunoSEQ multiplex PCR. The table includes 160,000 or so clones, roughly nine tenths detected once. In the case of this clone: What it recognizes is unknown.

Specimen: peripheral blood, collected from a patient treated with photon-based radiotherapy. V gene TRBV4-1 combines with J gene TRBJ2-7, with 8 bases fitting TRBD1. This sequence was found in a man aged 45-65 years with gastric cancer. The CDR3 nucleotides read TGCGCCAGCAGCCAAGGGGTACAGGGGGGATACCACGAGCAGTACTTC. This codes for CASSQGVQGGYHEQYF.